Shown below are 27 T cell receptor beta chains from a single sample sequenced in a study of T cells in localized non-small cell lung cancer. Clones were sequenced by immunoSEQ multiplex PCR, and TCRdb holds only the in-frame ones, with some missing. In the table there are 30,000 to 35,000 clones, about 89% of which are singletons. The specimen was peripheral blood, collected before any cancer treatment. Source of these receptors: a female donor of 60 years or more with stage I lung adenocarcinoma.

The chain recombines TRBV18 with TRBJ2-3; 12 positions agree with TRBD1. V lost 3 bases and J lost 3; bases outside the gene matches: 4. This CDR3 spans 16 amino acids. CDR1 and CDR2 from the germline V gene are KGHSH and LQKENI. The CDR3 bases are TGTGCCAGCTCACCCCCGGGACAGGGGGCAACAGATACGCAGTATTTT. Translation gives CASSPPGQGATDTQYF.

The chain couples TRBV2 to TRBJ2-5, with TRBD1 matching over 7 bases. V trimming: 5 bases; J trimming: 2 bases; junction bases outside the gene matches: 11. The CDR3 contains 16 residues. Germline CDR1 SNHLY, CDR2 FYNNEI. DNA of the CDR3: TGTGCCAGCAGTTACGACAGGGTGGCAGATCAAGAGACCCAGTACTTC. Protein sequence: CASSYDRVADQETQYF.

This rearrangement joins TRBV11-3 to TRBJ2-3, with D unresolved. Trimming took 4 bases from V and 0 from J, leaving 8 bases between them. The germline gives CDR1 SGHNT, CDR2 YENEEA. The CDR3 spans 14 residues. The CDR3 DNA reads as TGTGCCAGCAGCTGGTCAGGCAGCACAGATACGCAGTATTTT. This codes for CASSWSGSTDTQYF.

The chain carries TRBV2 and TRBJ2-7; tentative D call: TRBD1 (5 bases). CDR3 size: 12 residues. With 4 bases removed from V and 4 bases from J, the gap between germline ends came to 8 bases. Per germline, CDR1 SNHLY and CDR2 FYNNEI. DNA of the CDR3: TGTGCCAGCAGTGTTGCAGGGTACGAGCAGTACTTC. This codes for CASSVAGYEQYF.

This chain links TRBV27 with TRBJ2-2; a weak D match, TRBD2 (6 bases). V was shortened by 0 bases and J by 6 bases, with 11 bases between the two germline ends. The germline V gene encodes CDR1 MNHEY and CDR2 SMNVEV (reference sequence). The CDR3 has 15 residues. The CDR3 protein is CASSLSGREPGELFF. CDR3 in DNA: TGTGCCAGCAGTTTATCTGGCCGGGAGCCCGGGGAGCTGTTTTTT.

The chain couples TRBV7-2 to TRBJ2-5; D is unclear. CDR1 and CDR2 from the germline V gene are SGHTA and FQGNSA. CDR3 length: 14 residues. V was cut by 1 base and J by 0 bases, with 6 bases left in between. The CDR3, as DNA: TGTGCCAGCAGCTTAGTGGGCTACCAAGAGACCCAGTACTTC. Encoded protein: CASSLVGYQETQYF.

This chain connects TRBV10-3 to TRBJ2-2; 8 nucleotides align to TRBD1. The germline V gene encodes CDR1 ENHRY and CDR2 SYGVKD. J gave up 5 bases and V 4 bases, and 9 bases lay outside the gene matches. There are 16 residues in the CDR3. CDR3 DNA sequence: TGTGCCATCAGTGTAGCCCAGGGGGCGAGAACCGGGGAGCTGTTTTTT. This sequence encodes CAISVAQGARTGELFF.

This chain uses TRBV5-1 with TRBJ1-1; 7 nucleotides match TRBD1. The CDR3 covers 15 residues. Trimming cost V 3 bases and J 1 base; bases outside gene matches: 6. CDR1 is SGHRS and CDR2 is YFSETQ in the germline V gene. DNA for the CDR3: TGCGCCAGCAGCTCCGGGACAGTGACGAACACTGAAGCTTTCTTT. This gives the protein CASSSGTVTNTEAFF. The entire variable domain, with the rest obtained from reference TRBV5-1 and TRBJ1-1, is as follows: KAGVTQTPRYLIKTRGQQVTLSCSPISGHRSVSWYQQTPGQGLQFLFEYFSETQRNKGNFPGRFSGRQFSNSRSEMNVSTLELGDSALYLCASSSGTVTNTEAFFGQGTRLTVV.

The chain is built from TRBV10-3 and TRBJ2-1, with 12 bases matching TRBD2. The junction had 6 bases not matched to a gene; V was cut back by 3 bases and J by 3 bases. Germline CDR1 is ENHRY and CDR2 is SYGVKD. CDR3 length: 17 residues. The CDR3 loop is CAISDGGLAGHYNEQFF. The CDR3, as DNA: TGTGCCATCAGTGATGGAGGACTAGCGGGACACTACAATGAGCAGTTCTTC.

The V call is TRBV29-1, the J call TRBJ2-5; D might be TRBD2 (5 bases). The CDR3 is 14 residues long. The V end was cut by 5 bases, the J end by 0 bases, with 13 bases between. CDR1 and CDR2 (germline): SQVTM, ANQGSEA. DNA for the CDR3: TGCAGCGTTCTTTCGTCGCGGGACCAAGAGACCCAGTACTTC. Residues: CSVLSSRDQETQYF.

The chain employs TRBV9 and TRBJ2-3, with a possible D match to TRBD2 (5 bases). V was cut by 0 bases and J by 2 bases, with 10 bases left in between. The CDR3 totals 15 residues. The germline V gene has CDR1 SGDLS and CDR2 YYNGEE. The CDR3 region is CASSVGPADTDTQYF. The CDR3 DNA reads TGTGCCAGCAGCGTAGGCCCAGCGGACACAGATACGCAGTATTTT.

This sequence joins TRBV16 and TRBJ1-2; D is unresolved. V was trimmed by 7 bases and J by 3 bases, leaving 18 bases between them. The CDR3 is made up of 15 amino acids. Germline loops: CDR1 KGHSY, CDR2 FQNENV. CDR3 sequence (DNA): TGTGCCAGCACTTCGAGGCCGGACGGCCACTATGGCTACACCTTC. Protein: CASTSRPDGHYGYTF.

The J gene is TRBJ2-4, the V gene TRBV30; D possibly matches TRBD1 or TRBD2 (5 bases each). Trimming shortened V by 3 bases and J by 3 bases, and 9 bases separated the two germline ends. Germline V gene data show CDR1 as GTSNPN and CDR2 as SVGIG (reference sequence). CDR3 length: 13 amino acids. The CDR3 bases are TGTGCCTGGAGCCGGGGCTACAAAAACATTCAGTACTTC. It codes for CAWSRGYKNIQYF.

This clone has a single count. This chain uses TRBV5-5 with TRBJ1-1; D remains ambiguous. This CDR3 is built from 15 residues. With 4 bases removed from V and 0 bases from J, the gap between germline ends came to 13 bases. Germline V gives CDR1 SGHKS, CDR2 YYEKEE (reference sequence). CDR3 DNA: TGTGCCAGCAGCCAGCTTAGGGCTATGAACACTGAAGCTTTCTTT. It specifies CASSQLRAMNTEAFF.

The table lists this clone with a few counts. V is TRBV19 and J is TRBJ1-5, with D tentatively TRBD1 (5 bases). Germline CDR1 reads LNHDA; CDR2 reads SQIVND (reference sequence). The length of the CDR3 is 16 residues. V was shortened by 1 base and J by 0 bases, with 10 bases between the two germline ends. Here the CDR3 reads CASSIVRGYSNQPQHF. For the CDR3, the DNA is TGTGCCAGTAGTATAGTTCGGGGGTATAGCAATCAGCCCCAGCATTTT.

The chain links TRBV11-2 to TRBJ2-1; D not resolved. Trimming took 1 base from V and 0 from J, leaving 4 bases between them. Germline V gene sequence: CDR1 SGHAT, CDR2 FQNNGV. This CDR3 comprises 14 residues. The CDR3 here is CASSLASSYNEQFF. CDR3 DNA sequence: TGTGCCAGCAGCTTAGCAAGCTCCTACAATGAGCAGTTCTTC.

J is TRBJ2-7 and V is TRBV25-1; D remains ambiguous. Looked up from germline, CDR1 is MGHDK and CDR2 is SYGVNS. This CDR3 region has 15 residues. Trimming removed 2 bases at V and 0 bases at J, with 11 bases between. This CDR3 is CASSEGHLNSYEQYF. In nucleotides, the CDR3 is TGTGCCAGCAGTGAAGGGCACCTAAACTCCTACGAGCAGTACTTC.

The chain recombines TRBV5-1 with TRBJ1-5; D possibly corresponds to TRBD1 (6 bases). Trimming removed 4 bases from V and 0 bases from J, with 11 bases in between. The CDR3 length is 15 residues. The V gene's germline CDR1 is SGHRS and CDR2 YFSETQ. The CDR3, as DNA: TGCGCCAGCAGCCTAGGACAGAGTAGCAATCAGCCCCAGCATTTT. Amino acid sequence: CASSLGQSSNQPQHF. Full variable domain (remainder filled in from reference TRBV5-1 and TRBJ1-5): KAGVTQTPRYLIKTRGQQVTLSCSPISGHRSVSWYQQTPGQGLQFLFEYFSETQRNKGNFPGRFSGRQFSNSRSEMNVSTLELGDSALYLCASSLGQSSNQPQHFGDGTRLSIL.

The chain employs TRBV28 and TRBJ1-3; D perhaps matches TRBD1 (5 bases). This CDR3 has 15 residues. Germline V CDR1 and CDR2: MDHEN, SYDVKM. V lost 3 bases to trimming and J lost 3 bases, with 12 bases between them. The DNA for the CDR3 is TGTGCCAGCAGTTTTGCCAGGGTCGATGGAAACACCATATATTTT. As protein: CASSFARVDGNTIYF.

The chain recombines TRBV7-2 with TRBJ2-4; perhaps TRBD2 as D (6 bases). V shed 5 bases and J shed 3 bases, with 17 bases lying between them. The CDR3 extends over 16 amino acids. The germline CDR1 and CDR2 sequences are SGHTA and FQGNSA. This chain's CDR3 is CASSPQAGGGKNIQYF. The DNA for the CDR3 is TGTGCCAGCAGCCCCCAAGCGGGTGGAGGCAAAAACATTCAGTACTTC.

The V and J genes are TRBV10-3 and TRBJ2-1, with a weak D call TRBD1 (7 bases). The germline CDR1 and CDR2 sequences are ENHRY and SYGVKD. This CDR3 contains 15 residues. Trimming shortened V by 3 bases and J by 6 bases, and 15 bases separated the two germline ends. Written as DNA, the CDR3 is TGTGCCATCAGTGAACGGCCAGGGGGGACCAATGAGCAGTTCTTC. This encodes CAISERPGGTNEQFF.

In this sample, this clone turned up once. This chain joins TRBV6-5 and TRBJ2-3; 10 nucleotides agree with TRBD2. V dropped 4 bases and J dropped 4; count of bases not matched to a gene: 8. The length of the CDR3 is 16 residues. Germline CDR1 MNHEY, CDR2 SVGAGI. For the CDR3, the DNA is TGTGCCAGCAGTTCGTCAGCGGGAGGGCCCGCAGATACGCAGTATTTT. It yields the protein CASSSSAGGPADTQYF.

The genes are TRBV11-2 and TRBJ2-7; 10 bases are a match to TRBD2. Germline CDR1 and CDR2: SGHAT and FQNNGV. The CDR3 extends over 15 amino acids. V dropped 2 bases and J dropped 3; count of bases not matched to a gene: 4. CDR3 coding DNA: TGTGCCAGCAGCTTAAGGCTAGCGGGAGACTACGAGCAGTACTTC. It specifies CASSLRLAGDYEQYF.

The V gene is TRBV2, the J gene TRBJ2-1; perhaps TRBD2 as D (5 bases). This CDR3 is 12 amino acids long. V lost 6 bases and J lost 8, with 11 bases in between. Per germline, CDR1 SNHLY and CDR2 FYNNEI. The CDR3, as DNA: TGTGCCAGCAGGAGGGAGACGGATGAGCAGTTCTTC. The encoded protein is CASRRETDEQFF.

The chain links TRBV9 to TRBJ2-6, with TRBD1 as a possible D gene (6 bases). Germline V gene sequence: CDR1 SGDLS, CDR2 YYNGEE. Trimming cost V 1 base and J 1 base, with 6 bases left between them. The CDR3 runs to 15 residues. The CDR3 sequence: CASSVRGSGANVLTF. CDR3 in DNA: TGTGCCAGCAGCGTAAGGGGGTCTGGGGCCAACGTCCTGACTTTC.

The rearrangement uses TRBV7-8 and TRBJ2-3, with 12 bases identical to TRBD2. Germline V lookup: CDR1 SGHVS, CDR2 FQNEAQ. Losses at the gene ends were 1 base for V and 5 bases for J; bases not matched to a gene: 19. This CDR3 contains 21 residues. The CDR3 DNA sequence: TGTGCCAGCAGCTTAGAGCCGGCCGGACTAGCGGGATCTCGTTTAGGAGATACGCAGTATTTT. Its protein is CASSLEPAGLAGSRLGDTQYF.

The chain recombines TRBV5-4 with TRBJ2-1; TRBD2 aligns across 11 bases. V shed 0 bases and J 2 bases; nucleotides not matched to a gene: 4. Germline assignment: CDR1 SGHNT and CDR2 YYREEE (reference sequence). The CDR3 has 17 amino acids. The CDR3 region has the DNA TGTGCCAGCAGCTTGGAGGGGGGACTAGCGGCCTACAATGAGCAGTTCTTC. As protein: CASSLEGGLAAYNEQFF.